Following are 17 T cell receptor beta chains from one sample sequenced in a study of Graves' ophthalmopathy and Graves' hyperthyroidism. CDR3 regions of TCR beta were amplified from RNA transcripts. First-round RT-PCR relied on HTBI primers, and a second-round multiplex PCR came next. TCRdb re-analysed the multiplex PCR reads in MiXCR, keeping a single row per CDR3 protein. The table includes 620,000 or so distinct CDR3 sequences, 20% to 25% detected once. Material for sequencing was peripheral blood. These receptors all stem from a young woman with stable Graves' hyperthyroidism. Some clones in this sample may be carry-over from other donors' samples.

The chain combines TRBV5-1 with TRBJ2-7; 7 bases are a match to TRBD1. Germline trimming cut 3 bases from V and 1 base from J; bases unmatched to any gene: 7. This CDR3 spans 15 amino acids. Germline V gene lookup returns CDR1 SGHRS and CDR2 YFSETQ. The CDR3 region has the DNA TGCGCCAGCAGCTCCTTACAGGGGCTTTCCTACGAGCAGTACTTC. Protein product: CASSSLQGLSYEQYF.

The V call is TRBV12-3 or TRBV12-4, the J call TRBJ2-7, with 7 bases aligning to TRBD1. The CDR3 extends over 14 amino acids. Germline trimming cut 6 bases from V and 6 bases from J; bases unmatched to any gene: 11. The CDR3 region has the DNA TGTGCCAGCAGCAAGACAGGGCGGGTAGGCGAGCAGTACTTC. It specifies CASSKTGRVGEQYF.

This clonotype was seen ten or more times. V usage is TRBV19 and J usage is TRBJ1-1; D not resolved. Germline V gives CDR1 LNHDA, CDR2 SQIVND (reference sequence). The CDR3 has 12 residues. V lost 9 bases and J lost 3, with 11 bases in between. CDR3 in DNA: TGTGCCAGCAAGAGGATGGACACTGAAGCTTTCTTT. This encodes CASKRMDTEAFF.

Turning to this clonotype: A read error may explain this, as a much larger clone is one base away. The V gene is TRBV6-2 or TRBV6-3, the J gene TRBJ2-2; 7 bases fit TRBD1. Unmatched junction bases numbered 7, after V lost 2 bases and J lost 7 bases. Germline lookup yields CDR1 MNHEY and CDR2 SVGEGT. The CDR3 sequence is 15 residues long. CDR3 region: CASSYQRQGDGELFF. CDR3 DNA: TGTGCCAGCAGTTACCAAAGACAGGGTGACGGGGAGCTGTTTTTT.

The sample holds many counts of this clonotype. V is TRBV12-3 or TRBV12-4 and J is TRBJ2-2; either TRBD1 or TRBD2 may supply D (5 bases each). The V and J ends lost 5 bases and 0 bases respectively, with 7 bases between them. This CDR3 has 14 residues. CDR3 sequence reads: CASSTGPNTGELFF. The CDR3 DNA reads as TGTGCCAGCAGTACGGGACCGAACACCGGGGAGCTGTTTTTT.

This clonotype appeared once. The V call is TRBV11-2, the J call TRBJ2-5; possible D gene TRBD1, 5 bases. Looked up from germline, CDR1 is SGHAT and CDR2 is FQNNGV. The CDR3 is made up of 14 amino acids. Trimming removed 1 base from V and 4 bases from J, with 10 bases in between. Written as DNA, the CDR3 is TGTGCCAGCAGCTTAGTCGGTCAGGGAGAGACCCAGTACTTC. It yields the protein CASSLVGQGETQYF. The variable domain in full, with the rest retrieved from reference TRBV11-2 and TRBJ2-5, is EAGVAQSPRYKIIEKRQSVAFWCNPISGHATLYWYQQILGQGPKLLIQFQNNGVVDDSQLPKDRFSAERLKGVDSTLKIQPAKLEDSAVYLCASSLVGQGETQYFGPGTRLLVL.

This clonotype was seen repeatedly, ten times or more. The rearrangement uses TRBV6-2 or TRBV6-3 and TRBJ2-7; D tentatively fits TRBD1 or TRBD2 (5 bases each). CDR1 and CDR2 (germline): MNHEY, SVGEGT. The V end was cut by 7 bases, the J end by 7 bases, with 26 bases between. The CDR3 contains 16 residues. The CDR3 reads CASMTKDMSKSREQYF. The CDR3 region has the DNA TGTGCCAGCATGACTAAGGACATGTCTAAATCTCGGGAGCAGTACTTC.

This clonotype was detected ten times or more. The gene calls are TRBV6-1 and TRBJ1-1; D unclear. CDR3 length equals 14 residues. The ends were cut back, 2 bases at V and 1 base at J, with 8 bases in the middle. CDR1 and CDR2 from the germline V gene are MNHNS and SASEGT. For the CDR3, the DNA is TGTGCCAGCAGTGAAAAGTATGGGAACACTGAAGCTTTCTTT. Residues: CASSEKYGNTEAFF.

This clonotype appeared many times. This CDR3 is CASSLYRGGNTGELFF. The CDR3 DNA is TGTGCCAGCAGTTTATACAGGGGAGGGAACACCGGGGAGCTGTTTTTT. The chain combines TRBV12-3 or TRBV12-4 with TRBJ2-2; maybe TRBD1 (7 bases). This CDR3 comprises 16 residues. V gave up 2 bases and J gave up 1 base, with 11 bases separating them.

This clonotype was picked up many times. The rearrangement uses TRBV20-1 and TRBJ1-1; 8 nucleotides match TRBD1. This CDR3 has 11 amino acids. The germline CDR1 and CDR2 sequences are DFQATT and SNEGSKA (reference sequence). Trimming took 3 bases from V and 10 from J; bases not matched to a gene: 4. CDR3 in amino acids: CSARRDRLAFF. The CDR3, as DNA: TGCAGTGCTAGGAGGGACAGGCTAGCTTTCTTT.

V gene TRBV2 combines with J gene TRBJ2-5; 12 bases map to TRBD2. The V gene end was trimmed by 6 bases and the J gene end by 2 bases; junction bases not matched to a gene: 7. Germline assignment: CDR1 SNHLY and CDR2 FYNNEI. The CDR3 extends over 16 amino acids. The CDR3 sequence is CASRAPLAGGQETQYF. CDR3 nucleotide sequence: TGTGCCAGCAGGGCCCCACTAGCGGGGGGACAAGAGACCCAGTACTTC.

The sample holds many counts of this clonotype. This rearrangement joins TRBV5-1 to TRBJ2-5; a possible D gene is TRBD1 (6 bases). V lost 1 base, J lost 5 bases, and 12 bases lay in between. The CDR3 sequence is 14 residues long. The germline gives CDR1 SGHRS, CDR2 YFSETQ. The CDR3: CASSLTGRVETQYF. CDR3 coding DNA: TGCGCCAGCAGCTTGACAGGGCGTGTTGAGACCCAGTACTTC.

Worth noting for this clonotype: A much larger clone differs by one base, so this may be a read error. The chain has TRBV11-2 and TRBJ2-2; no clear D. The CDR3 totals 11 residues. CDR1 is SGHAT and CDR2 is FQNNGV in the germline V gene. Trimming pared 7 bases from V and 5 bases from J, leaving 5 bases between. CDR3 DNA: TGTGCCAGCATCGCAACCGGGGAGCTGTTTTTT. Translated: CASIATGELFF.

The chain uses TRBV5-1 and TRBJ2-7; no definite D call. CDR3 size: 16 residues. The V gene's germline CDR1 is SGHRS and CDR2 YFSETQ. Trimming took 0 bases from V and 4 from J, leaving 17 bases between them. CDR3 region: CASSLEAGFRAYEQYF. The CDR3 DNA follows: TGCGCCAGCAGCTTGGAAGCTGGATTTAGGGCGTACGAGCAGTACTTC. Looking up the rest from reference TRBV5-1 and TRBJ2-7 gives the full variable domain: KAGVTQTPRYLIKTRGQQVTLSCSPISGHRSVSWYQQTPGQGLQFLFEYFSETQRNKGNFPGRFSGRQFSNSRSEMNVSTLELGDSALYLCASSLEAGFRAYEQYFGPGTRLTVT.

The chain has TRBV4-1 and TRBJ1-1; 7 bases align to TRBD1. The length of the CDR3 is 15 residues. Germline trimming cut 3 bases from V and 0 bases from J; bases unmatched to any gene: 4. Germline loops: CDR1 MGHRA, CDR2 YSYEKL. The CDR3 DNA follows: TGCGCCAGCAGCCATGCTGACAGGGTGAACACTGAAGCTTTCTTT. It specifies CASSHADRVNTEAFF.

This clonotype has a count of ten or more. The V and J genes are TRBV7-2 and TRBJ2-5; D call uncertain. Trimming took 4 bases from V and 1 from J, leaving 10 bases between them. Germline V CDR1 and CDR2: SGHTA, FQGNSA. There are 14 residues in the CDR3. For the CDR3, the DNA is TGTGCCAGCAGCTCCCGGACGGCCCAAGAGACCCAGTACTTC. As protein: CASSSRTAQETQYF.

The chain links TRBV28 to TRBJ1-2; D is possibly TRBD1 (5 bases). Trimming shortened V by 2 bases and J by 0 bases, and 10 bases separated the two germline ends. This CDR3 region has 15 residues. In germline, CDR1 is MDHEN, CDR2 SYDVKM. For the CDR3, the DNA is TGTGCCAGCAGTTTACCTACAGGAGCTAACTATGGCTACACCTTC. This sequence encodes CASSLPTGANYGYTF.